The 23 T cell receptor beta chains in this list originate from one sample, sequenced in a study of cytomegalovirus exposure and HLA in healthy donors. The PCR was carried out with 60 Vbeta primers and 13 Jbeta primers. Some clones are missing from TCRdb's copy, which holds only in-frame ones; the method was immunoSEQ multiplex PCR. The repertoire holds some 130,000 clones, with about three fifths as singletons. Sequences were obtained from PBMCs. The origin of the receptors is a man aged 35 to 55 in good health and CMV-seropositive.

Concerning this clone itself: The junction departs from germline at one end; a sequencing error may be responsible. Other DNA sequences in this sample translate to the same CDR3. The chain uses TRBV7-2 and TRBJ2-5; maybe TRBD1 (6 bases). The CDR3 consists of 14 residues. Germline V gene lookup returns CDR1 SGHTA and CDR2 FQGNSA. CDR3: CASRGFRLEETQYF. The CDR3, as DNA: TGCGCCAGCAGGGGCTTTAGGCTTGAGGAGACCCAGTACTTC.

The rearrangement links TRBV6-1 to TRBJ2-5; TRBD2 matches 7 bases. V gave up 3 bases and J gave up 2 bases; unmatched junction bases: 6. Germline V CDR1 and CDR2: MNHNS, SASEGT. The CDR3 extends over 15 amino acids. CDR3 residues: CASSESGAKQETQYF. In DNA form, the CDR3 reads TGTGCCAGCAGTGAGAGCGGGGCCAAGCAAGAGACCCAGTACTTC.

This clone has only a few counts. The rearrangement links TRBV6-5 to TRBJ2-5, with 8 bases identical to TRBD1. Gene TRBJ2-7 matches the end of the DNA better, so the J call may be wrong. Per the germline V gene, CDR1 is MNHEY and CDR2 is SVGAGI. This CDR3 comprises 13 residues. CDR3 bases: TGTGCCACCTCGGGACAGGAAGGGGACGAGCAGTACTTC. It translates to CATSGQEGDEQYF.

The chain couples TRBV28 to TRBJ2-1; TRBD2 agrees at 16 bases. The CDR3 is made up of 15 amino acids. CDR1 and CDR2 (germline): MDHEN, SYDVKM. V lost 2 bases and J lost 12; bases outside the gene matches: 4. CDR3 amino acids: CASSLGTSGRGGQFF. The CDR3 DNA is TGTGCCAGCAGTTTAGGGACTAGCGGGAGGGGGGGGCAGTTCTTC.

This clone was found once. V is TRBV6-1 and J is TRBJ2-7, with 10 bases fitting TRBD1. V dropped 7 bases and J dropped 7; count of bases not matched to a gene: 7. The CDR3 is 13 residues long. Germline V gene sequence: CDR1 MNHNS, CDR2 SASEGT. Here the CDR3 reads CASIRTGGGEQYF. CDR3 nucleotide sequence: TGTGCCAGCATTCGGACAGGGGGTGGGGAGCAGTACTTC.

This clone was observed a single time. The rearrangement joins TRBV2 to TRBJ1-6, with 8 bases fitting TRBD1. The junction had 7 bases not matched to a gene; V was cut back by 2 bases and J by 10 bases. The CDR3 totals 15 residues. Germline V gene data show CDR1 as SNHLY and CDR2 as FYNNEI. In nucleotides, the CDR3 is TGTGCCAGCAGTGAATACCAGGGGGCAAGATCACCCCTCCACTTT. Translated, it gives CASSEYQGARSPLHF.

This clone was counted only a few times. J is TRBJ2-7 and V is TRBV9, with 8 bases matching TRBD1. This CDR3 contains 15 residues. The J segment lost 1 base and the V segment lost 4 bases, leaving 7 bases of the junction unmatched. CDR1 and CDR2 from the germline V gene are SGDLS and YYNGEE. In nucleotides, the CDR3 is TGTGCCAGCAGCCCCAGGGGACAGGCGTCCTACGAGCAGTACTTC. Residues: CASSPRGQASYEQYF.

This clone was observed a handful of times. The J gene is TRBJ2-1, the V gene TRBV7-3, with a weak D call TRBD1 (5 bases). With 3 bases removed from V and 6 bases from J, the gap between germline ends came to 9 bases. The CDR3 totals 13 residues. Germline CDR1 is SGHTA and CDR2 is FQGTGA. CDR3 residues: CASSFAGSNEQFF. The CDR3 DNA is TGTGCCAGCAGCTTTGCAGGGTCCAATGAGCAGTTCTTC. The full variable domain, rest sourced from reference TRBV7-3 and TRBJ2-1, is GAGVSQTPSNKVTEKGKYVELRCDPISGHTALYWYRQSLGQGPEFLIYFQGTGAADDSGLPNDRFFAVRPEGSVSTLKIQRTERGDSAVYLCASSFAGSNEQFFGPGTRLTVL.

The rearrangement uses TRBV18 and TRBJ1-5; 9 bases are a match to TRBD1. The V segment lost 6 bases and the J segment 2 bases; nucleotides outside the gene matches: 11. From germline, CDR1 is KGHSH and CDR2 LQKENI. This CDR3 spans 17 amino acids. DNA of the CDR3: TGTGCCAGCTCCCGATCACAGGGGGCTAGTGGCAATCAGCCCCAGCATTTT. Encoded protein: CASSRSQGASGNQPQHF.

As to this clone: At one end, the junction sequence differs from germline, possibly due to a read error. The V call is TRBV7-7, the J call TRBJ2-5; weak D call: TRBD2 (6 bases). The CDR3 has 15 amino acids. Germline-derived CDR1 and CDR2 are SSHAT and FNYEAQ (reference sequence). CDR3 DNA: TGTGCTAGCAGCCAAGTGGGGGGTGAGATGGGGACCCAGTACTTC. Its protein is CASSQVGGEMGTQYF.

The rearrangement joins TRBV18 to TRBJ1-3, with D unresolved. This CDR3 is built from 15 residues. Between the trimmed V and J ends, which lost 5 bases and 0 bases, there was a span of 11 bases. Germline CDR1 is KGHSH and CDR2 is LQKENI. CDR3 residues: CASSDARSSGNTIYF. The DNA for the CDR3 is TGTGCCAGCTCAGACGCCCGGAGCTCTGGAAACACCATATATTTT.

This clone was observed a single time. The V call is TRBV28, the J call TRBJ2-1; the match to TRBD2 covers 11 bases. CDR3 size: 16 residues. V was pared by 5 bases and J by 4 bases, with 7 bases of the junction left unmatched. From germline, CDR1 is MDHEN and CDR2 SYDVKM. The CDR3 DNA follows: TGTGCCAGCAGTGTAACCGGGACTAGCGGTTACAATGAGCAGTTCTTC. Its protein product is CASSVTGTSGYNEQFF.

The rearrangement links TRBV28 to TRBJ1-3; 8 nucleotides match TRBD1. The germline V gene has CDR1 MDHEN and CDR2 SYDVKM. After removal of 4 bases from V and 2 bases from J, the junction contained 7 bases not matched to a gene. The CDR3 loop spans 16 amino acids. The DNA of the CDR3 is TGTGCCAGCAGTTCACCAGGGGGCCGGACTGGAAACACCATATATTTT. Its translation is CASSSPGGRTGNTIYF.

This chain uses TRBV4-1 with TRBJ2-7; 7 nucleotides match TRBD2. The germline V gene has CDR1 MGHRA and CDR2 YSYEKL. V gave up 1 base and J gave up 2 bases; unmatched junction bases: 2. The CDR3 covers 14 residues. CDR3 sequence: CASSQVLAAYEQYF. In nucleotides, the CDR3 is TGCGCCAGCAGCCAAGTGCTAGCGGCCTACGAGCAGTACTTC.

This clone was found a few times. The J gene is TRBJ2-7, the V gene TRBV5-4; a weak D match, TRBD1 (6 bases). CDR1 is SGHNT, CDR2 YYREEE, per germline (reference sequence). V lost 4 bases and J lost 2, with 10 bases in between. This CDR3 spans 13 amino acids. CDR3 coding DNA: TGTGCCAGCAGCCAGACAGGCACCTACGAGCAGTACTTC. It encodes CASSQTGTYEQYF.

The chain is built from TRBV7-2 and TRBJ2-5; D may be TRBD2 (5 bases). Germline V gene lookup returns CDR1 SGHTA and CDR2 FQGNSA. The CDR3 is 14 amino acids. V was shortened by 5 bases and J by 2 bases, with 12 bases between the two germline ends. The DNA of the CDR3 is TGTGCCAGCAGCCCGGAGGTAAATCAAGAGACCCAGTACTTC. Translating gives CASSPEVNQETQYF. Together with reference TRBV7-2 and TRBJ2-5, the CDR3 gives the full variable domain: GAGVSQSPSNKVTEKGKDVELRCDPISGHTALYWYRQSLGQGLEFLIYFQGNSAPDKSGLPSDRFSAERTGGSVSTLTIQRTQQEDSAVYLCASSPEVNQETQYFGPGTRLLVL.

This clone was seen a single time. This chain uses TRBV9 with TRBJ1-5, with D perhaps matching TRBD1 (6 bases). Germline CDR1 SGDLS, CDR2 YYNGEE. The CDR3 is made up of 13 amino acids. With 4 bases removed from V and 7 bases from J, the gap between germline ends came to 12 bases. For the CDR3, the DNA is TGTGCCAGCAGCCCGGGGGGCATACAGCCCCAGCATTTT. It encodes CASSPGGIQPQHF. Full variable domain (remainder filled in from reference TRBV9 and TRBJ1-5): DSGVTQTPKHLITATGQRVTLRCSPRSGDLSVYWYQQSLDQGLQFLIQYYNGEERAKGNILERFSAQQFPDLHSELNLSSLELGDSALYFCASSPGGIQPQHFGDGTRLSIL.

V gene TRBV19 combines with J gene TRBJ2-7; TRBD2 matches at 9 bases. J was trimmed by 4 bases and V by 7 bases; bases with no gene match: 8. This CDR3 has 14 amino acids. Germline CDR1 is LNHDA and CDR2 is SQIVND (reference sequence). The CDR3 coding sequence is TGTGCCAGTACCGCCCAAGCGGGGGGTTACGAGCAGTACTTC. This sequence encodes CASTAQAGGYEQYF.

This chain connects TRBV7-8 to TRBJ2-7, with 8 bases aligning to TRBD1. J was trimmed by 2 bases and V by 5 bases; bases with no gene match: 8. The CDR3 spans 15 residues. Germline V gene data show CDR1 as SGHVS and CDR2 as FQNEAQ. The CDR3 coding sequence is TGTGCCAGCAGCGAGGGGGACAGGACCCCCTACGAGCAGTACTTC. This codes for CASSEGDRTPYEQYF.

CDR3 residues: CASSLSAGEAFF. The CDR3 DNA reads TGTGCCAGTAGTCTTTCGGCGGGTGAAGCTTTCTTT. The J gene is TRBJ1-1, the V gene TRBV19; D not resolved. The CDR3 covers 12 residues. With 5 bases removed from V and 7 bases from J, the gap between germline ends came to 11 bases. Per germline, CDR1 LNHDA and CDR2 SQIVND (reference sequence).

The table lists this clone with a few counts. This chain uses TRBV6-5 with TRBJ1-5; D gene unclear. The CDR3 contains 14 residues. Per the germline V gene, CDR1 is MNHEY and CDR2 is SVGAGI. Trimming took off 2 bases at V and 3 bases at J, with 8 bases between the two ends. The CDR3 reads CASSYGPNNQPQHF. DNA of the CDR3: TGTGCCAGCAGTTACGGGCCGAACAATCAGCCCCAGCATTTT.

This clone was observed a few times. V gene TRBV5-1 combines with J gene TRBJ2-7; D not certain. The CDR3 has 14 residues. Germline V gene data show CDR1 as SGHRS and CDR2 as YFSETQ. V shed 6 bases and J shed 0 bases, with 13 bases lying between them. The CDR3 sequence is CASMQQTRSYEQYF. DNA for the CDR3: TGCGCCAGCATGCAACAGACACGCTCCTACGAGCAGTACTTC.

V gene TRBV7-3 combines with J gene TRBJ2-7; 11 bases line up with TRBD2. The germline CDR1 and CDR2 sequences are SGHTA and FQGTGA. The CDR3 is 17 residues long. V was clipped by 2 bases and J by 2 bases; unmatched bases: 8. The CDR3 DNA reads TGTGCCAGCAGCTTAGGTCATGCGACTAGCGGGGCCTACGAGCAGTACTTC. Protein: CASSLGHATSGAYEQYF.